The clone carrying this T cell receptor beta chain has more than one count but fewer than ten. Its matching antigen is unknown. TCRdb reanalysed the 5' RACE reads using MiXCR and keeps one entry per CDR3 protein. This table holds fewer than 750,000 distinct CDR3 sequences, around 20% found once. The CDR3 loop spans 14 amino acids. The V gene's germline CDR1 is LGHNA and CDR2 YSLEER. Deletions cut 0 bases from V and 8 bases from J, with 13 bases between. The sample belongs to a study of CD8 T cells in ankylosing spondylitis. Broader study findings: A TCR beta motif of 8 or 9 highly homologous variants appeared characteristic of ankylosing spondylitis blood. Matched synovial fluid from ankylosing spondylitis patients was reported to be enriched for disease-linked clones. Reactive arthritis synovial fluid and blood previously showed some of these motif variants.

The sample taken for sequencing was blood, either unsorted or a sorted T cell fraction (not recorded which). This TCR derives from a male donor with ankylosing spondylitis. V and J are TRBV4-3 and TRBJ1-2, with no clear D. The CDR3 DNA sequence: TGCGCCAGCAGCCAAGAAGAGGGCCTCGGGGGCTACACCTTC. Protein: CASSQEEGLGGYTF.